This TCR beta chain was found in a study of blood T cell repertoires in COVID-19. The overall study: PBMCs, B-cell-depleted T cells, or T cells provided the cDNA or gDNA that made up the material.

Patients at the Seattle site were enrolled during active infection and followed longitudinally. As processed by the authors: Estimated nucleated cell counts came from reference gene primer amplification. Repertoires were generated with immunoSEQ multiplex PCR, while TCRdb's copy carries only in-frame clones and drops some. That table gives V, J and clone size, and the DNA gave D and trimming. The table lists roughly 170,000 clones, around nine tenths of them singletons. J was trimmed by 8 bases and V by 0 bases; bases with no gene match: 5. The CDR3 has 15 amino acids. Germline V gene sequence: CDR1 SGDLS, CDR2 YYNGEE.

Input material: peripheral blood. The TCR sequence derives from an older woman with COVID-19, enrolled during active disease. The rearrangement links TRBV9 to TRBJ2-1, with 10 bases matching TRBD1. DNA of the CDR3: TGTGCCAGCAGCGTAGAAGGACAGGGGGGCGATGAGCAGTTCTTC. It is translated as CASSVEGQGGDEQFF.